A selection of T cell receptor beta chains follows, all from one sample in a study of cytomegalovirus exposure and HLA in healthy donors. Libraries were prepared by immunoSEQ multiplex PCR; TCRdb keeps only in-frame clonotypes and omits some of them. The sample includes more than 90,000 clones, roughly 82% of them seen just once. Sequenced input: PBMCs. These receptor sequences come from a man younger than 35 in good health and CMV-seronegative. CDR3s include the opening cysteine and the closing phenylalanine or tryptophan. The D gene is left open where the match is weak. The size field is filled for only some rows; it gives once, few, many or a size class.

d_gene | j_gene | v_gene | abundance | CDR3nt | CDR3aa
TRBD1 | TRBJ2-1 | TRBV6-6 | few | TGTGCCAGCAGTTCAACAGGGGCTCTGTACAATGAGCAGTTCTTC | CASSSTGALYNEQFF
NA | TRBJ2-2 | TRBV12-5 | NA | TGTGCTAGTGGGATGCTTCGCCCTGAGTCCGGGGAGCTGTTTTTT | CASGMLRPESGELFF
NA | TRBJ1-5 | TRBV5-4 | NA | TGTGCCAGCAGCCGATGGGGGAGGGATCAGCCCCAGCATTTT | CASSRWGRDQPQHF
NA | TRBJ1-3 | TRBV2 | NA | TGTGCCAGCAGGGTGACAGTAAACACCATATATTTT | CASRVTVNTIYF
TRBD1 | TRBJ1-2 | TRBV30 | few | TGTGCCTGGGAACCGGGACAGGGGCACTATGGCTACACCTTC | CAWEPGQGHYGYTF
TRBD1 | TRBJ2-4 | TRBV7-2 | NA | TGTGCCAGCAGCTTGGGACAGAACATTCAGTACTTC | CASSLGQNIQYF
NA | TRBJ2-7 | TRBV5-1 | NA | TGCGCCAGCAGCTTCCAGGGCTTACCCACCTACGAGCAGTACTTC | CASSFQGLPTYEQYF
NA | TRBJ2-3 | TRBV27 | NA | TGTGCCAGCAGTTTATCCCCCGCTACGGTCGTTATGGATACGCAGTATTTT | CASSLSPATVVMDTQYF
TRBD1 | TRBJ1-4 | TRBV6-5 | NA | TGTGCCAGCAGGGGACAGGGAGTCTTTGAAAAACTGTTTTTT | CASRGQGVFEKLFF
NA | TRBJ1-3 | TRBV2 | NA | TGTGCCAGCATTTTCTCCTCTGGAAACACCATATATTTT | CASIFSSGNTIYF
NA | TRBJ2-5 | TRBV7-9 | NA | TGTGCCAGCAGCTCAAGCCTACGCCAAGAGACCCAGTACTTC | CASSSSLRQETQYF
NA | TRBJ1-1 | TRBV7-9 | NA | TGTGCCAGCACCGAAGGGGCGAGTTCCAGTGAAGCTTTCTTT | CASTEGASSSEAFF
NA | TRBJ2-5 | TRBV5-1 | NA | TGCGCCAGCAGCCCTACAGGGTTTCGACAAGAGACCCAGTACTTC | CASSPTGFRQETQYF
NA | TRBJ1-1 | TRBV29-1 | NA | TGCAGCGTTGTTTCGGGGAACACTGAAGCTTTCTTT | CSVVSGNTEAFF
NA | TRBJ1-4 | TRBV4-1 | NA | TGCGCCAGCAGCCAACTATTACAGGGTGCTAATGAAAAACTGTTTTTT | CASSQLLQGANEKLFF
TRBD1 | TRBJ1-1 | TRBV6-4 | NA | TGTGCCAGCAGCCGTGGGACAGGGGGCTTAGGCACTGAAGCTTTCTTT | CASSRGTGGLGTEAFF
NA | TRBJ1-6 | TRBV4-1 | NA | TGCGCCAGCAGCCAAGCGGGGAGCTCCTATAATTCACCCCTCCACTTT | CASSQAGSSYNSPLHF
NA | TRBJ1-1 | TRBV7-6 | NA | TGTGCCAGCAGCTTGAGGGATTTCAGGATTGGGTTATACACTGAAGCTTTCTTT | CASSLRDFRIGLYTEAFF
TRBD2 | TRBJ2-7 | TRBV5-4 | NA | TGTGCCAGCAGCGGAGGGACTAGCGGGGCTTCTTACGAGCAGTACTTC | CASSGGTSGASYEQYF
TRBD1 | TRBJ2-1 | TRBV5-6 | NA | TGTGCCAGCAGCCGGACAGGGGGAAATGAGCAGTTCTTC | CASSRTGGNEQFF
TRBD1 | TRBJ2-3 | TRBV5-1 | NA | TGCGCCAGCAGCCCTGTCCCAGGGGGAGCAGATACGCAGTATTTT | CASSPVPGGADTQYF
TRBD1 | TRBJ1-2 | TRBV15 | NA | TGTGCCACCAGCAGCCCCTCGTCAGGGGGCACCTATGGCTACACCTTC | CATSSPSSGGTYGYTF
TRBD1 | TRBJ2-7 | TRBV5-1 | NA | TGCGCCAGCAGCCTCCGGGACAGAGGCTACGAGCAGTACTTC | CASSLRDRGYEQYF
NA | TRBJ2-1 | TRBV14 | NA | TGTGCCAGCAGCCCGAATCGGTTTTACAATGAGCAGTTCTTC | CASSPNRFYNEQFF
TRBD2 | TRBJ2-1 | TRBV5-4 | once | TGTGCCAGCAGGGGACTACGGGCTGACAATGAGCAGTTCTTC | CASRGLRADNEQFF
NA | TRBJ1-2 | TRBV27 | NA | TGTGCCAGCAGTTTACAGTTGTCGGACATCCATTACTATGGCTACACCTTC | CASSLQLSDIHYYGYTF
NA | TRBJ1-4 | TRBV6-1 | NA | TGTGCCAGCAGCATCCCGTGGGGGGGGAATGAAAAACTGTTTTTT | CASSIPWGGNEKLFF
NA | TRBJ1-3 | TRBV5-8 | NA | TGTGCCAGCAGCTTCACGGGAATCAGCTCTGGAAACACCATATATTTT | CASSFTGISSGNTIYF
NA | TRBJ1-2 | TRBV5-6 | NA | TGTGCCAGCAGCTTGGCCGGGAAGGACTATGGCTACACCTTC | CASSLAGKDYGYTF
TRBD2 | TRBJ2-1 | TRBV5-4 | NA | TGTGCTGGGGGGGGACTAGCGGCCGAGGGGGAGCAGTTCTTC | CAGGGLAAEGEQFF
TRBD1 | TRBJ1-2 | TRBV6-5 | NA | TGTGCCAGCAGTTACGGACAGGGTTTTTATGGCTACACCTTC | CASSYGQGFYGYTF
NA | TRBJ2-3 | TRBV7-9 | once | TGTGCCAGCAGCCAACGAGCTGGAGGCTCCCTGGGAGATACGCAGTATTTT | CASSQRAGGSLGDTQYF
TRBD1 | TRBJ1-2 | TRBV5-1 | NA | TGCGCCAGCAGCTTGGAGGGGGCCGATGTTGTAGGCTACACCTTC | CASSLEGADVVGYTF
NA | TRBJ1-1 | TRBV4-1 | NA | TGCGCCAGCAGCCAAACCGGGACACAGAAATTTGAAGCTTTCTTT | CASSQTGTQKFEAFF
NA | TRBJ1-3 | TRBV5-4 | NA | TGTGCCAGCAGCTTGGGCGGAAGCTCTGGAAACACCATATATTTT | CASSLGGSSGNTIYF
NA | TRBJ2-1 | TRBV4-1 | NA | TGCGCCAGCAGCCAAGATATTTGGAGTCGGGATGAGCAGTTCTTC | CASSQDIWSRDEQFF
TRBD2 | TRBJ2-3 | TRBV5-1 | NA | TGCGCCAGCAGCTTCTCTGGGGGGGACTCGTCGTCAGATACGCAGTATTTT | CASSFSGGDSSSDTQYF
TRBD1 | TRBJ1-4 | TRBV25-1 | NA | TGTGCCAGCAGTGTGGACAGGGGGTTTGTTGAAAAACTGTTTTTT | CASSVDRGFVEKLFF
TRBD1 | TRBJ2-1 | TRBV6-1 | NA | TGTGCCAGCAGTGAAGCGCTAAAGGGGGCTGTCATCTCCTACAATGAGCAGTTCTTC | CASSEALKGAVISYNEQFF
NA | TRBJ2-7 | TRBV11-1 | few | TGTGCCAGCAGCTTATCCAGGACAGACGACTACGAGCAGTACTTC | CASSLSRTDDYEQYF
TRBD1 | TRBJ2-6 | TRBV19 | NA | TGTGCCAGTACCTCTGGGACAGGGGGCGCTGGGGCCAACGTCCTGACTTTC | CASTSGTGGAGANVLTF
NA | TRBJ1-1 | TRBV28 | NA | TGTGCCAGCAGTCCACAGCAGAACACTGAAGCTTTCTTT | CASSPQQNTEAFF
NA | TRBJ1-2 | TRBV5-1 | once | TGCGCCAGCAGCTTGGCCAAACAGGGTAGTGGCTACACCTTC | CASSLAKQGSGYTF
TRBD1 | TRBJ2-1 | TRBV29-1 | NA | TGCAGCGTCCGACAGGGTTCCGATGAGCAGTTCTTC | CSVRQGSDEQFF
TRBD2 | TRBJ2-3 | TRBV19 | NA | TGTGCCAGTCGAAAGACTAGCGGCCTCCGCACAGATACGCAGTATTTT | CASRKTSGLRTDTQYF
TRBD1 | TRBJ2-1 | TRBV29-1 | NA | TGCAGCGTTCCTGGGACAGGGGACACGTTAAATGAGCAGTTCTTC | CSVPGTGDTLNEQFF
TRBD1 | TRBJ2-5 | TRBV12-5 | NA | TGTGCTAGTGGCCGCGGTCTGGGACAGGGGGAAGAGACCCAGTACTTC | CASGRGLGQGEETQYF